Below, 12 T cell receptor beta chains from the same sample are listed, as sequenced in a study of CD8 T cells in ankylosing spondylitis. Using its own MiXCR run on the 5' RACE reads, TCRdb lists one record per CDR3 protein. The repertoire includes approximately 290,000 distinct CDR3 sequences, about a fifth of them detected once, and 3% to 4% sits in the top ten. Sequencing was carried out using blood, either unsorted or a sorted T cell fraction (not recorded which). These receptor sequences come from a female donor with ankylosing spondylitis or in good health (not recorded which).

This clonotype has only a few counts. The chain links TRBV6-2 or TRBV6-3 to TRBJ2-3; D gene unclear. Between the trimmed V and J ends, which lost 7 bases and 9 bases, there was a span of 11 bases. There are 11 residues in the CDR3. Looked up from germline, CDR1 is MNHEY and CDR2 is SVGEGT. In DNA form, the CDR3 reads TGTGCCAGCACCGCGGACCAGACGCAGTATTTT. This gives the protein CASTADQTQYF.

This clonotype has more than one count but fewer than ten. The chain uses TRBV30 and TRBJ1-5; 9 bases fit TRBD1. Per germline, CDR1 GTSNPN and CDR2 SVGIG (reference sequence). The CDR3 is 13 amino acids. The ends lost 1 base at V and 7 bases at J; junction bases unmatched: 2. Here the CDR3 reads CAWSADRGQPQHF. The CDR3 nucleotides read TGTGCCTGGAGTGCGGACAGGGGCCAGCCCCAGCATTTT. Combining the CDR3 with reference TRBV30 and TRBJ1-5 gives the whole variable domain SQTIHQWPATLVQPVGSPLSLECTVEGTSNPNLYWYRQAAGRGLQLLFYSVGIGQISSEVPQNLSASRPQDRQFILSSKKLLLSDSGFYLCAWSADRGQPQHFGDGTRLSIL.

The V call is TRBV9, the J call TRBJ2-2; TRBD1 is a possible D gene (5 bases). Per the germline V gene, CDR1 is SGDLS and CDR2 is YYNGEE. There are 16 residues in the CDR3. The V and J ends lost 1 base and 0 bases respectively, with 10 bases between them. For the CDR3, the DNA is TGTGCCAGCAGCGTATCGACAGCGTCGAACACCGGGGAGCTGTTTTTT. Amino acids: CASSVSTASNTGELFF.

This clonotype was counted only a few times. The gene calls are TRBV20-1 and TRBJ2-1; 7 bases are shared with TRBD2. Trimming cost V 5 bases and J 4 bases; bases outside gene matches: 11. The CDR3 totals 15 residues. Germline V CDR1 and CDR2: DFQATT, SNEGSKA (reference sequence). The CDR3 DNA reads TGCAGTGCTCAAGCGGCTAGCGGAGATTACAATGAGCAGTTCTTC. As protein: CSAQAASGDYNEQFF.

The gene calls are TRBV6-6 and TRBJ2-1; D ambiguous. The V and J ends lost 2 bases and 8 bases respectively, with 4 bases between them. There are 11 residues in the CDR3. The germline gives CDR1 MNHNY, CDR2 SVGAGI (reference sequence). The CDR3 protein is CASSYMDEQFF. CDR3 nucleotide sequence: TGTGCCAGCAGTTACATGGATGAGCAGTTCTTC.

The chain combines TRBV4-3 with TRBJ2-4, with 8 bases aligning to TRBD2. This CDR3 contains 15 residues. Germline loops: CDR1 LGHNA, CDR2 YSLEER. V was clipped by 2 bases and J by 7 bases; unmatched bases: 7. The CDR3 is CASSQRAGAWNIQYF. Written as DNA, the CDR3 is TGCGCCAGCAGCCAACGAGCGGGAGCCTGGAACATTCAGTACTTC.

This clonotype was picked up many times. V gene TRBV7-2 combines with J gene TRBJ2-3; D ambiguous. This CDR3 has 12 residues. The germline V gene has CDR1 SGHTA and CDR2 FQGNSA. Trimming took 2 bases from V and 10 from J, leaving 10 bases between them. CDR3: CASSLPDWAQYF. In DNA, the CDR3 is TGTGCCAGCAGCTTACCTGATTGGGCGCAGTATTTT.

This clonotype was detected a few times. The V gene is TRBV6-1, the J gene TRBJ2-7, with D tentatively TRBD1 or TRBD2 (5 bases each). V lost 6 bases and J 7 bases, leaving 19 bases between the germline ends. The germline gives CDR1 MNHNS, CDR2 SASEGT. CDR3 size: 14 residues. The chain's CDR3 is CASRSLGTGGEQYF. The CDR3 DNA sequence: TGTGCCAGCAGAAGCCTTGGGACGGGCGGGGAGCAGTACTTC.

In this sample, this clonotype turned up many times. The chain has TRBV20-1 and TRBJ1-1, with 7 bases fitting TRBD1. Germline CDR1 is DFQATT and CDR2 is SNEGSKA (reference sequence). There are 15 residues in the CDR3. Trimming cost V 3 bases and J 5 bases; bases outside gene matches: 12. CDR3 DNA sequence: TGCAGTGCTAGGCCCTCGACAGGGAGGGGTACTGAAGCTTTCTTT. Translating gives CSARPSTGRGTEAFF.

The V gene is TRBV12-5, the J gene TRBJ2-6, with TRBD1 matching over 7 bases. The V segment lost 1 base and the J segment 4 bases; nucleotides outside the gene matches: 4. Germline V gene sequence: CDR1 LGHNT, CDR2 FRNRAP. The CDR3 has 16 amino acids. The CDR3 DNA follows: TGTGCTAGTGGTTTGGACAGGGGAACGGGGGCCAACGTCCTGACTTTC. It translates to CASGLDRGTGANVLTF.

The CDR3 is CASNPTSGTYEQYF. In DNA, the CDR3 is TGCGCCAGCAACCCCACCAGCGGAACCTACGAGCAGTACTTC. The gene calls are TRBV5-1 and TRBJ2-7; weak D call: TRBD2 (5 bases). The germline V gene encodes CDR1 SGHRS and CDR2 YFSETQ. The CDR3 runs 14 residues. The V end was cut by 6 bases, the J end by 2 bases, with 15 bases between.

The CDR3 DNA sequence: TGTGCCAGCACCTTAGGGCCAGGGATGACCAAGCAGTTCTTC. This sequence encodes CASTLGPGMTKQFF. The chain combines TRBV12-3 or TRBV12-4 with TRBJ2-1; weak D call: TRBD1 (5 bases). Trimming cost V 7 bases and J 11 bases, with 21 bases left between them. The length of the CDR3 is 14 residues.